A single sample is the source of the 31 T cell receptor beta chains below, sequenced in a study of cytomegalovirus exposure and HLA in healthy donors. The table came from immunoSEQ multiplex PCR; TCRdb's copy has only in-frame clones and leaves some out. Altogether 43,000 or so clones are present, 80% to 95% being singletons, with the ten largest covering 5.5% to 6.5%. The specimen sequenced was PBMCs. The receptors come from a man aged 18 to 30 in good health and CMV-seronegative.

This clone was seen a handful of times. This rearrangement joins TRBV5-1 to TRBJ2-3; D perhaps matches TRBD1 (6 bases). The V gene lost 4 bases and the J gene lost 4 bases, with 19 bases spanning the gap. Germline V lookup: CDR1 SGHRS, CDR2 YFSETQ. This CDR3 region has 16 residues. CDR3 in DNA: TGCGCCAGCAGCCCCCACATATCTTCAGGGGCAGATACGCAGTATTTT. Translated: CASSPHISSGADTQYF.

The chain joins TRBV19 to TRBJ2-6, with 10 bases fitting TRBD1. The CDR3 sequence is 15 residues long. Germline V gene sequence: CDR1 LNHDA, CDR2 SQIVND (reference sequence). The V and J ends lost 9 bases and 3 bases, in that order; junction bases with no gene match: 5. CDR3 region: CASRDRGYGANVLTF. CDR3 DNA: TGTGCCAGCCGGGACAGGGGCTATGGGGCCAACGTCCTGACTTTC.

This rearrangement joins TRBV9 to TRBJ2-3; D not certain. The CDR3 is 12 amino acids. Germline CDR1 is SGDLS and CDR2 is YYNGEE. V dropped 4 bases and J dropped 4 bases, with 7 bases sitting between them. Here the CDR3 DNA reads TGTGCCAGCAGCCCCGTCTCAGATACGCAGTATTTT. It codes for CASSPVSDTQYF.

Regarding this clone: The identical CDR3 is also encoded by other nucleotide sequences in the sample. This sequence joins TRBV5-5 and TRBJ2-7; D is unclear. The CDR3 contains 11 residues. Germline V CDR1 and CDR2: SGHKS, YYEKEE (reference sequence). V lost 4 bases and J lost 3, with 5 bases in between. The DNA of the CDR3 is TGTGCCAGCAGCCCCAACTACGAGCAGTACTTC. It translates to CASSPNYEQYF.

This chain links TRBV6-5 with TRBJ2-1, with TRBD2 matching over 10 bases. CDR1 and CDR2 from the germline V gene are MNHEY and SVGAGI. With V trimmed by 6 bases and J by 5 bases, 7 bases remained unmatched. This CDR3 has 15 amino acids. CDR3 protein: CASSSSGGRHNEQFF. The CDR3 DNA follows: TGTGCCAGCAGCAGTAGCGGGGGGCGTCACAATGAGCAGTTCTTC.

The V gene is TRBV18, the J gene TRBJ2-7, with TRBD1 matching over 11 bases. This CDR3 contains 15 residues. Losses at the gene ends were 6 bases for V and 6 bases for J; bases not matched to a gene: 10. From germline, CDR1 is KGHSH and CDR2 LQKENI. CDR3 protein: CASSKRDRGTSEQYF. CDR3 coding DNA: TGTGCCAGCTCCAAAAGGGACAGGGGGACCTCCGAGCAGTACTTC.

J is TRBJ2-7 and V is TRBV27, with D maybe TRBD2 (6 bases). V shed 6 bases and J shed 3 bases, with 15 bases lying between them. Germline CDR1 is MNHEY and CDR2 is SMNVEV (reference sequence). This CDR3 has 14 residues. CDR3 sequence (DNA): TGTGCCAGCAGCCTCGGGGTGGGAGGCTACGAGCAGTACTTC. Translated: CASSLGVGGYEQYF.

This chain connects TRBV5-8 to TRBJ2-2, with TRBD2 identical over 13 bases. Germline loops: CDR1 SGHTS, CDR2 YDEGEE. The junction had 5 bases not matched to a gene; V was cut back by 1 base and J by 5 bases. The CDR3 runs 17 residues. This CDR3 is CASSLRLAGGPTGELFF. DNA for the CDR3: TGTGCCAGCAGCTTGCGACTAGCGGGAGGACCGACCGGGGAGCTGTTTTTT.

The rearrangement joins TRBV6-5 to TRBJ1-5, with TRBD1 matching over 8 bases. J gave up 7 bases and V 5 bases, and 7 bases lay outside the gene matches. The CDR3 has 14 amino acids. Germline CDR1 is MNHEY and CDR2 is SVGAGI. CDR3 nucleotide sequence: TGTGCCAGCAGTGAAGGCAGGGGGCGACAGCCCCAGCATTTT. It specifies CASSEGRGRQPQHF.

The gene calls are TRBV2 and TRBJ2-1; TRBD2 matches at 7 bases. The germline CDR1 and CDR2 sequences are SNHLY and FYNNEI. The trim removed 4 bases at V and 1 base at J, leaving 4 bases unmatched. There are 15 residues in the CDR3. CDR3: CASSVDSGSYNEQFF. CDR3 in DNA: TGTGCCAGCAGTGTAGATAGCGGGTCCTACAATGAGCAGTTCTTC.

This rearrangement joins TRBV7-3 to TRBJ2-1; D not certain. CDR1 SGHTA and CDR2 FQGTGA come from the germline V gene. The V gene lost 2 bases and the J gene lost 0 bases, with 5 bases spanning the gap. The CDR3 is made up of 14 amino acids. In nucleotides, the CDR3 is TGTGCCAGCAGCTTATTTAGCTCCTACAATGAGCAGTTCTTC. Residues: CASSLFSSYNEQFF.

The V and J genes are TRBV14 and TRBJ2-2; D gene unclear. V dropped 2 bases and J dropped 2 bases, with 6 bases sitting between them. CDR3 length: 14 amino acids. The germline gives CDR1 SGHDN, CDR2 FVKESK. DNA of the CDR3: TGTGCCAGCAGCCAATTTTCTAACACCGGGGAGCTGTTTTTT. Encoded protein: CASSQFSNTGELFF.

This clone was seen more than once but under ten times. The V gene is TRBV6-5, the J gene TRBJ1-5; D ambiguous. Germline V gene sequence: CDR1 MNHEY, CDR2 SVGAGI. The CDR3 is 12 residues long. Trimming cost V 5 bases and J 5 bases, with 7 bases left between them. CDR3 amino acids: CASSRGDQPQHF. The CDR3 region has the DNA TGTGCCAGCAGTCGCGGGGATCAGCCCCAGCATTTT.

The chain uses TRBV6-1 and TRBJ1-6; possible D gene TRBD1, 6 bases. V lost 7 bases and J lost 7, with 17 bases in between. The CDR3 is 15 residues long. Germline V CDR1 and CDR2: MNHNS, SASEGT. The CDR3 spells CASILTGNGNSPLHF. The CDR3 DNA reads as TGTGCCAGCATTTTAACAGGGAATGGAAATTCACCCCTCCACTTT.

This clone turned up a few times. The rearrangement joins TRBV6-1 to TRBJ2-4; 11 bases fit TRBD2. The V gene's germline CDR1 is MNHNS and CDR2 SASEGT. The CDR3 has 20 residues. V lost 0 bases and J lost 0; bases outside the gene matches: 10. CDR3 loop: CASSEAVGLAGTLAKNIQYF. The DNA for the CDR3 is TGTGCCAGCAGTGAAGCAGTTGGACTAGCGGGTACGCTAGCCAAAAACATTCAGTACTTC.

The rearrangement links TRBV11-2 to TRBJ2-3; D is unresolved. Trimming shortened V by 5 bases and J by 0 bases, and 12 bases separated the two germline ends. Germline V gives CDR1 SGHAT, CDR2 FQNNGV. This CDR3 contains 15 residues. The DNA for the CDR3 is TGTGCCAGCAGCGGCTCTTTTCCTAGCACAGATACGCAGTATTTT. Its protein is CASSGSFPSTDTQYF.

The chain couples TRBV27 to TRBJ2-3; weak D call: TRBD2 (6 bases). The CDR3 covers 15 residues. With 6 bases removed from V and 5 bases from J, the gap between germline ends came to 18 bases. The germline gives CDR1 MNHEY, CDR2 SMNVEV (reference sequence). The CDR3 spells CASSKSGVSGDTQYF. The CDR3 DNA is TGTGCCAGCAGCAAGTCGGGGGTTTCGGGAGATACGCAGTATTTT.

The chain carries TRBV28 and TRBJ2-2; D remains unclear. The CDR3 loop spans 14 amino acids. V was shortened by 3 bases and J by 4 bases, with 9 bases between the two germline ends. Germline CDR1 MDHEN, CDR2 SYDVKM. This CDR3 is CASSFYGGTGELFF. The CDR3, as DNA: TGTGCCAGCAGTTTTTACGGTGGCACCGGGGAGCTGTTTTTT.

CDR3 nucleotide sequence: TGTGCCAGCAGTCAGGACAGGACGAACACCGGGGAGCTGTTTTTT. Amino acids: CASSQDRTNTGELFF. The gene calls are TRBV6-5 and TRBJ2-2, with 7 bases lining up with TRBD1. Trimming removed 5 bases from V and 0 bases from J; junction bases left unmatched: 3. CDR1 is MNHEY, CDR2 SVGAGI, per germline. The CDR3 covers 15 residues.

The chain recombines TRBV4-1 with TRBJ2-7; 8 nucleotides match TRBD1. This CDR3 is built from 16 residues. The germline V gene encodes CDR1 MGHRA and CDR2 YSYEKL. Trimming took 1 base from V and 4 from J; bases not matched to a gene: 9. Here the CDR3 reads CASSQAPGTGSYEQYF. In DNA, the CDR3 is TGCGCCAGCAGCCAAGCCCCCGGGACAGGTTCATACGAGCAGTACTTC.

This rearrangement joins TRBV11-2 to TRBJ2-2; 8 bases match TRBD2. With 2 bases clipped from V and 7 bases from J, the junction kept 6 bases outside the gene matches. From germline, CDR1 is SGHAT and CDR2 FQNNGV. The CDR3 contains 15 residues. CDR3: CASSLWRGAFGELFF. The CDR3 bases are TGTGCCAGCAGCTTATGGCGGGGGGCTTTCGGGGAGCTGTTTTTT.

The J gene is TRBJ2-7, the V gene TRBV7-8; tentatively, D is TRBD2 (6 bases). Looked up from germline, CDR1 is SGHVS and CDR2 is FQNEAQ. This CDR3 comprises 14 residues. Trimming left V 6 bases short and J 0 bases short, with 12 bases between. CDR3 amino acids: CASRVGRISYEQYF. The CDR3 DNA is TGTGCCAGCAGGGTCGGGAGAATCTCCTACGAGCAGTACTTC.

The chain has TRBV28 and TRBJ1-5; TRBD1 matches 7 bases. The CDR3 has 14 amino acids. Germline V gene sequence: CDR1 MDHEN, CDR2 SYDVKM. V dropped 5 bases and J dropped 3; count of bases not matched to a gene: 4. The CDR3 nucleotides read TGTGCCAGCAGTACAGGGGTCTTCAATCAGCCCCAGCATTTT. It codes for CASSTGVFNQPQHF.

This chain connects TRBV29-1 to TRBJ1-1; possibly TRBD1 for D (5 bases). Trimming removed 5 bases from V and 6 bases from J, with 19 bases in between. From germline, CDR1 is SQVTM and CDR2 ANQGSEA. The CDR3 is 14 amino acids. The CDR3 reads CSVIPGLRRAEAFF. CDR3 coding DNA: TGCAGCGTTATTCCGGGACTAAGAAGGGCTGAAGCTTTCTTT. The complete variable domain, with remaining parts taken from reference TRBV29-1 and TRBJ1-1, reads SAVISQKPSRDICQRGTSLTIQCQVDSQVTMMFWYRQQPGQSLTLIATANQGSEATYESGFVIDKFPISRPNLTFSTLTVSNMSPEDSSIYLCSVIPGLRRAEAFFGQGTRLTVV.

This clone was observed a handful of times. This chain connects TRBV5-1 to TRBJ2-5; TRBD2 matches 14 bases. V was clipped by 1 base and J by 4 bases; unmatched bases: 6. The germline V gene has CDR1 SGHRS and CDR2 YFSETQ. CDR3 size: 17 residues. CDR3 in amino acids: CASSLSTSGRASETQYF. The CDR3 DNA follows: TGCGCCAGCAGCTTGTCGACTAGCGGGAGGGCTTCAGAGACCCAGTACTTC.

The J gene is TRBJ2-5, the V gene TRBV27; 13 nucleotides line up with TRBD2. Trimming cost V 5 bases and J 2 bases; bases outside gene matches: 2. Germline CDR1 reads MNHEY; CDR2 reads SMNVEV (reference sequence). This CDR3 has 15 residues. CDR3 in amino acids: CASSRGLAGQETQYF. CDR3 bases: TGTGCCAGCAGTCGGGGACTAGCGGGGCAAGAGACCCAGTACTTC.

The chain carries TRBV11-2 and TRBJ2-1; 11 bases are shared with TRBD2. The J segment lost 7 bases and the V segment lost 1 base, leaving 6 bases of the junction unmatched. The CDR3 spans 16 residues. Germline loops: CDR1 SGHAT, CDR2 FQNNGV. Here the CDR3 DNA reads TGTGCCAGCAGCTTAGCTGTACTAGCGGGAGTAAATGAGCAGTTCTTC. Protein: CASSLAVLAGVNEQFF.

This clone was seen a single time. The chain joins TRBV2 to TRBJ1-1, with D maybe TRBD1 (5 bases). Germline V gene sequence: CDR1 SNHLY, CDR2 FYNNEI. V was trimmed by 4 bases and J by 5 bases, leaving 14 bases between them. The CDR3 is made up of 14 amino acids. The CDR3 bases are TGTGCCAGCAGTGGGGGGAGGGGCTGGACTGAAGCTTTCTTT. Protein: CASSGGRGWTEAFF.

The chain couples TRBV4-2 to TRBJ1-1; 8 bases fit TRBD1. Germline trimming cut 2 bases from V and 5 bases from J; bases unmatched to any gene: 4. CDR3 length: 14 amino acids. CDR1 and CDR2 from the germline V gene are LGHNA and YNFKEQ. CDR3 amino acids: CASSQITGGTEAFF. CDR3 nucleotides: TGTGCCAGCAGCCAAATAACAGGGGGGACTGAAGCTTTCTTT.

V gene TRBV5-1 combines with J gene TRBJ2-1, with 9 bases aligning to TRBD2. The CDR3 extends over 17 amino acids. V lost 0 bases to trimming and J lost 0 bases; unmatched junction nucleotides: 4. CDR1 and CDR2 from the germline V gene are SGHRS and YFSETQ. This CDR3 is CASSLARAGGSYNEQFF. CDR3 DNA: TGCGCCAGCAGCTTGGCCAGAGCGGGGGGCTCCTACAATGAGCAGTTCTTC.

The chain links TRBV19 to TRBJ1-2; the match to TRBD1 covers 7 bases. V shed 1 base, J shed 1 base, and the junction held 9 bases outside the gene matches. There are 17 residues in the CDR3. Per germline, CDR1 LNHDA and CDR2 SQIVND (reference sequence). CDR3: CASSIAGQQLINYGYTF. The CDR3 nucleotides are TGTGCCAGTAGTATAGCGGGACAGCAACTGATTAACTATGGCTACACCTTC.